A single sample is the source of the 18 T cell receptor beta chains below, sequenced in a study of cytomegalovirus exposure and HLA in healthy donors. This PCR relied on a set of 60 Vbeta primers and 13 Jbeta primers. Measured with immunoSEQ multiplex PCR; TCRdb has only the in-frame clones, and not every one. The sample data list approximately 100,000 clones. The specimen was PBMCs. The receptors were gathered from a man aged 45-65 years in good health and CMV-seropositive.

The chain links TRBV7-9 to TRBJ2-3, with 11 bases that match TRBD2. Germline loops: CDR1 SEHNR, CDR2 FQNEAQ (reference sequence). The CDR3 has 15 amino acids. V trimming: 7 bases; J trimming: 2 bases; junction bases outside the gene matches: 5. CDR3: CASKTSGKPTDTQYF. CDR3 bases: TGTGCCAGCAAGACTAGCGGGAAACCCACAGATACGCAGTATTTT.

The CDR3 DNA follows: TGTGCCAGCAGCCCGCCTAGCGGGAGGGCCCAAGAGACCCAGTACTTC. Its protein is CASSPPSGRAQETQYF. The chain links TRBV5-8 to TRBJ2-5; TRBD2 matches 12 bases. J lost 1 base, V lost 4 bases, and 5 bases had no gene match. From germline, CDR1 is SGHTS and CDR2 YDEGEE. The CDR3 runs 16 residues. The whole variable domain, remainder taken from reference TRBV5-8 and TRBJ2-5, is EAGVTQSPTHLIKTRGQQATLRCSPISGHTSVYWYQQALGLGLQFLLWYDEGEERNRGNFPPRFSGRQFPNYSSELNVNALELEDSALYLCASSPPSGRAQETQYFGPGTRLLVL.

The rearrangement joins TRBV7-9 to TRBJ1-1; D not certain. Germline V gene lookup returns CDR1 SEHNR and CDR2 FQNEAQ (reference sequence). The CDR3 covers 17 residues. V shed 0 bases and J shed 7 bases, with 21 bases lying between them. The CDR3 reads CASSLARVYELSREAFF. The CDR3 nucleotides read TGTGCCAGCAGCTTAGCCCGGGTGTATGAACTCAGTCGTGAAGCTTTCTTT.

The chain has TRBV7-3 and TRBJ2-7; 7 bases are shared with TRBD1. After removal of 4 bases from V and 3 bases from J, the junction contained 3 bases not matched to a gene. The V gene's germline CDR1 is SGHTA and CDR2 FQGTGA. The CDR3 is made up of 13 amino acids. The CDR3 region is CASSSYRGYEQYF. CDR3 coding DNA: TGTGCCAGCAGCTCTTACAGGGGCTACGAGCAGTACTTC. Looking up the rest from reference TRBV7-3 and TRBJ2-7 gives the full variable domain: GAGVSQTPSNKVTEKGKYVELRCDPISGHTALYWYRQSLGQGPEFLIYFQGTGAADDSGLPNDRFFAVRPEGSVSTLKIQRTERGDSAVYLCASSSYRGYEQYFGPGTRLTVT.

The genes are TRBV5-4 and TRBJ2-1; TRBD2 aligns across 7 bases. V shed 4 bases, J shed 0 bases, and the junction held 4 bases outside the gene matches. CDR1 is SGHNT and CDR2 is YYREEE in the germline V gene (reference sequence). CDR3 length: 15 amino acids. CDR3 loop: CASSQLADSYNEQFF. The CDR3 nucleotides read TGTGCCAGCAGCCAGCTAGCGGACTCCTACAATGAGCAGTTCTTC.

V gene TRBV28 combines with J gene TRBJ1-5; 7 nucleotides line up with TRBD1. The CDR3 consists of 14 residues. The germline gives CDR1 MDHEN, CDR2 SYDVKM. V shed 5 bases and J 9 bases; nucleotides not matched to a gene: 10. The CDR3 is CASSKTGEYGPQHF. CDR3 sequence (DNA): TGTGCCAGCAGTAAAACAGGGGAGTATGGGCCCCAGCATTTT. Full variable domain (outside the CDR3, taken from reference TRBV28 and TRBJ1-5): DVKVTQSSRYLVKRTGEKVFLECVQDMDHENMFWYRQDPGLGLRLIYFSYDVKMKEKGDIPEGYSVSREKKERFSLILESASTNQTSMYLCASSKTGEYGPQHFGDGTRLSIL.

The DNA for the CDR3 is TGCGCCAGCAGCTTTCTGACAGGGACGGACACCGGGGAGCTGTTTTTT. Its translation: CASSFLTGTDTGELFF. The chain carries TRBV5-1 and TRBJ2-2; 7 bases match TRBD1. The CDR3 length is 16 residues. With V trimmed by 2 bases and J by 3 bases, 7 bases remained unmatched. In germline, CDR1 is SGHRS, CDR2 YFSETQ.

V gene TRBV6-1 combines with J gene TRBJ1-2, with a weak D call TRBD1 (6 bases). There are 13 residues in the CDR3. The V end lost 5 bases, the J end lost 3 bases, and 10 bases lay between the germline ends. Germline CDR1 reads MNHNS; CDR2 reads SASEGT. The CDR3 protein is CASSIQGHYGYTF. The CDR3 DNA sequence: TGTGCCAGCAGTATACAGGGCCACTATGGCTACACCTTC.

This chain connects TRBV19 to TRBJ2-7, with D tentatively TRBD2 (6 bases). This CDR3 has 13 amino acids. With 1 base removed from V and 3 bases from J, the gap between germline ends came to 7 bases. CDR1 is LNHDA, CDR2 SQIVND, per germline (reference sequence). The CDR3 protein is CASSIVSGYEQYF. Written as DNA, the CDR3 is TGTGCCAGTAGTATAGTTAGCGGCTACGAGCAGTACTTC.

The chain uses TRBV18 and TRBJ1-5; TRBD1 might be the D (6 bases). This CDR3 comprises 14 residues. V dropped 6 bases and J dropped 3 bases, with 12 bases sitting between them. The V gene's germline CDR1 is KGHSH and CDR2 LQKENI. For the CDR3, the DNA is TGTGCCAGCTCTCCGACAGGCACCAATCAGCCCCAGCATTTT. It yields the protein CASSPTGTNQPQHF.

CDR3 sequence (DNA): TGTGCCAGCTCACCCATGACAGGGAACACCGGGGAGCTGTTTTTT. This sequence encodes CASSPMTGNTGELFF. The gene calls are TRBV18 and TRBJ2-2, with D maybe TRBD1 (6 bases). Germline-derived CDR1 and CDR2 are KGHSH and LQKENI. V was pared by 3 bases and J by 1 base, with 9 bases between. The CDR3 is 15 residues long.

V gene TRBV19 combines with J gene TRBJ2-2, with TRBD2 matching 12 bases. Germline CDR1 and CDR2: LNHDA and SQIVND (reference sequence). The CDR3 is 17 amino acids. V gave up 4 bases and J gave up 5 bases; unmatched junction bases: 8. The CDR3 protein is CASSTTSGSSYTGELFF. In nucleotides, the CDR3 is TGTGCCAGTAGTACGACTAGCGGGAGTAGTTATACCGGGGAGCTGTTTTTT.

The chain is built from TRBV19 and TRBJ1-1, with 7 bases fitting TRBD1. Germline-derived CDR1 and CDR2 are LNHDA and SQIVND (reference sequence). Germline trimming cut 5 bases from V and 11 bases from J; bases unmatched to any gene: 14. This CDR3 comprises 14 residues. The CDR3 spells CASSLIDRAVEAFF. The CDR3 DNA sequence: TGTGCCAGTAGTCTAATAGACAGGGCGGTGGAGGCTTTCTTT. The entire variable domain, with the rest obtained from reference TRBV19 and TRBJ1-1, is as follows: DGGITQSPKYLFRKEGQNVTLSCEQNLNHDAMYWYRQDPGQGLRLIYYSQIVNDFQKGDIAEGYSVSREKKESFPLTVTSAQKNPTAFYLCASSLIDRAVEAFFGQGTRLTVV.

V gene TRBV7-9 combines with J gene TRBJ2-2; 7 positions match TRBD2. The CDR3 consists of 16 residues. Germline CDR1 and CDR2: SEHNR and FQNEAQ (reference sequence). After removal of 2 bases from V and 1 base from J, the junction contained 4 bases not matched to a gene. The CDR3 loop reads CASSLPLAENTGELFF. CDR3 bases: TGTGCCAGCAGCTTACCTCTAGCGGAGAACACCGGGGAGCTGTTTTTT.

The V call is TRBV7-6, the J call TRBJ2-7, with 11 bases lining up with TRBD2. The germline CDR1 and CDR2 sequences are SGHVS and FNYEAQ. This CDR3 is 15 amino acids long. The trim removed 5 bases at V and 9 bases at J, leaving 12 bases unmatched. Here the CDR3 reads CASSNRLAGSSGQYF. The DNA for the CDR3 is TGTGCCAGCAGCAACCGACTAGCGGGATCCTCTGGGCAGTACTTC.

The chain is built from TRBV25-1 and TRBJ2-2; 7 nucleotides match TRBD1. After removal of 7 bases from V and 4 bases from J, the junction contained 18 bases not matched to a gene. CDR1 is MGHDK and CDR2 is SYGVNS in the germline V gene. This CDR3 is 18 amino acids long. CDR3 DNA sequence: TGTGCCAGCAACCTTCGCCCGACAGGGAGTCGAGTCACCGGGGAGCTGTTTTTT. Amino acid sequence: CASNLRPTGSRVTGELFF.

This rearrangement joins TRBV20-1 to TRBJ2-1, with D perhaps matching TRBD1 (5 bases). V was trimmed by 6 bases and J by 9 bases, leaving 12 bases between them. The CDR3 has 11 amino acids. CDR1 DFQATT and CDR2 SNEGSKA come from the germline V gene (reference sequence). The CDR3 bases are TGCAGTGCAGCCTTAAGGGGTGAGCAGTTCTTC. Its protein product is CSAALRGEQFF.

CDR3 residues: CAWRPRGGRVNEQFF. CDR3 coding DNA: TGTGCCTGGAGGCCTAGGGGGGGGCGCGTCAATGAGCAGTTCTTC. J is TRBJ2-1 and V is TRBV30, with D maybe TRBD2 (7 bases). CDR3 length: 15 amino acids. The V and J ends lost 3 bases and 6 bases respectively, with 18 bases between them. CDR1 is GTSNPN and CDR2 is SVGIG in the germline V gene (reference sequence).